A selection of T cell receptor beta chains follows, all from one sample in a study of lymphopenia after photon versus proton radiotherapy. TCRdb's copy holds only in-frame clones and misses some; the assay was immunoSEQ multiplex PCR. This table holds around 24,000 clones, 80% to 85% found once. The material sequenced was peripheral blood, taken from a patient treated with photon-based radiotherapy. Source of these receptors: a woman aged 45-65 years with pancreatic cancer. CDR3s include the opening cysteine and the closing phenylalanine or tryptophan. A D gene is named only where the DNA matches it firmly. The size field is filled for only some rows; it gives once, few, many or a size class.

TRBJ1-1	-	TRBV19	-	TGTGCCAGTACCCTTAGATTGGGGGACACTGAAGCTTTCTTT	CASTLRLGDTEAFF
TRBJ2-6	-	TRBV4-3	-	TGCGCCAGCAGCCAAGCAACGGCTAGCTCTGGGGCCAACGTCCTGACTTTC	CASSQATASSGANVLTF
TRBJ2-3	-	TRBV5-5	-	TGTGCCAGCAGACTAGCAGGGACGCAGTATTTT	CASRLAGTQYF
TRBJ1-3	-	TRBV29-1	-	TGCAGCGTCGAATGGGGGAGCGCTGGAAACACCATATATTTT	CSVEWGSAGNTIYF
TRBJ2-5	-	TRBV10-3	-	TGTGCCATCAGTGAAGCCGGGACCCCGGGGGAGACCCAGTACTTC	CAISEAGTPGETQYF
TRBJ2-7	-	TRBV29-1	TRBD1	TGCAGCGTTGGCAAATCTCCGACAGGGTCAACCTACGAGCAGTACTTC	CSVGKSPTGSTYEQYF
TRBJ2-1	-	TRBV11-3	-	TGTGCCAGCAGCTTGAGCGCATTCAATGAGCAGTTCTTC	CASSLSAFNEQFF
TRBJ2-7	-	TRBV11-3	-	TGTGCCAGCAGCTTATCCCAGGGGTACGAGCAGTACTTC	CASSLSQGYEQYF
TRBJ1-4	-	TRBV5-1	-	TGCGCCAGCGGTACTCCAGGGTCAGGGACTGAAAAACTGTTTTTT	CASGTPGSGTEKLFF
TRBJ2-7	-	TRBV18	-	TGTGCCAGCTCACCTCCGGACCTCCTCTCCTACGAGCAGTACTTC	CASSPPDLLSYEQYF
TRBJ2-5	-	TRBV4-3	-	TGCGCCAGCAGGGGGGGAAGCCAAGAGACCCAGTACTTC	CASRGGSQETQYF
TRBJ1-2	-	TRBV28	-	TGTGCCAGCAGTTCTAGCACTAACTATGGCTACACCTTC	CASSSSTNYGYTF
TRBJ1-4	-	TRBV7-9	-	TGTGCCAGCAGCTTAATGGGCACTAATGAAAAACTGTTTTTT	CASSLMGTNEKLFF
TRBJ2-7	-	TRBV9	TRBD1	TGTGCCAGCAGCGGGACAGGGGCCGAGCAGTACTTC	CASSGTGAEQYF
TRBJ1-6	once	TRBV30	-	TGTGCCTGGAGCGAGCGCCAGGGGTGGAATTCACCCCTCCACTTT	CAWSERQGWNSPLHF
TRBJ2-5	medium-sized	TRBV30	-	TGTGCCTGGAGTGTCCACGACAGGGAGACCCAGTACTTC	CAWSVHDRETQYF